This TCR beta chain is from a study of blood T cells in healthy people across ages. Findings of the study overall: A roughly linear age-dependent decrease characterized TCR beta diversity per million T cells. One million T cells yielded diversity estimates that were considered underestimates.

Germline V CDR1 and CDR2: SEHNR, FQNEAQ (reference sequence). CDR3 length equals 16 residues. The V gene lost 6 bases and the J gene lost 7 bases, with 24 bases spanning the gap. Next came a second PCR, run for about 6 to 12 cycles, which used a sample-barcoded 5' primer along with a J-beta primer mix. TCRdb re-analysed the 5' RACE reads in MiXCR, keeping a single row per CDR3 protein. The table shows some 1 million distinct CDR3 sequences, with 45% occurring only once. As regards this clonotype: What it binds is unknown.

Sequences were obtained from blood. The chain combines TRBV7-9 with TRBJ1-1; D gene uncertain. This clonotype originated in a woman aged 55-69 years in good health. CDR3 sequence: CASSTPGGGPAGEAFF. Here the CDR3 DNA reads TGTGCCAGCAGTACTCCGGGTGGAGGGCCGGCTGGTGAAGCTTTCTTT.